This T cell receptor (beta chain) was obtained from a study of T cell changes during pregnancy in multiple sclerosis. Germline CDR1 reads SEHNR; CDR2 reads FQNEAQ (reference sequence). This CDR3 has 16 residues. With 5 bases removed from V and 6 bases from J, the gap between germline ends came to 21 bases. Measured with immunoSEQ multiplex PCR; TCRdb has only the in-frame clones, and not every one. The table shows 70,000 to 90,000 clones, with around 93% occurring only once. The rearrangement joins TRBV7-9 to TRBJ2-3; D is undetermined. Sequencing was performed on peripheral blood, taken in the second trimester of pregnancy. This TCR was recovered from a female donor in good health, enrolled as a control in a pregnancy study. As DNA, the CDR3 is TGTGCCAGCAGCCGACTTTTTTTTGTGGGTTCGGATACGCAGTATTTT. This codes for CASSRLFFVGSDTQYF.